Following are 19 T cell receptor beta chains from one sample sequenced in a study of response to subunit inactivated influenza vaccine. From the RT-PCR reads, TCRdb called clonotypes with MiXCR, one entry per CDR3 protein. This table has hundreds of thousands of distinct CDR3 sequences, approximately 14% appearing once. Here the sequenced sample was PBMCs from blood, taken 11 to 12 days after vaccination. The receptors were sampled from a man between 45 and 60 years old who received an inactivated influenza vaccine.

This clonotype was counted only a few times. This chain uses TRBV20-1 with TRBJ2-5; D is unresolved. Germline V CDR1 and CDR2: DFQATT, SNEGSKA (reference sequence). The CDR3 length is 10 residues. V was shortened by 1 base and J by 12 bases, with 9 bases between the two germline ends. In DNA form, the CDR3 reads TGCAGTGCTAGAGCCCCCTCGGAGTACTTC. Its protein product is CSARAPSEYF.

The sample holds a few counts of this clonotype. The chain recombines TRBV9 with TRBJ2-1; 9 bases are a match to TRBD2. The CDR3 consists of 16 residues. Germline V gene data show CDR1 as SGDLS and CDR2 as YYNGEE. With 3 bases clipped from V and 6 bases from J, the junction kept 10 bases outside the gene matches. CDR3 protein: CASSGSGSGGSNEQFF. The CDR3, as DNA: TGTGCCAGCAGCGGTAGCGGGAGTGGGGGGTCCAATGAGCAGTTCTTC.

This clonotype was seen more than once but under ten times. Compared with germline, one end of the junction differs, possibly owing to a read error. The chain employs TRBV24-1 and TRBJ1-4; a weak D match, TRBD1 (6 bases). CDR1 and CDR2 (germline): KGHDR, SFDVKD. The CDR3 length is 15 residues. CDR3 coding DNA: TGTGCCACCAGTGACACCGGGACAACGAATGAAAAACTGTTTTTT. Translating it yields CATSDTGTTNEKLFF.

This clonotype was observed a handful of times. The J gene is TRBJ1-1, the V gene TRBV29-1; 7 bases are shared with TRBD1. V lost 4 bases to trimming and J lost 7 bases; unmatched junction nucleotides: 3. Germline values: CDR1 SQVTM, CDR2 ANQGSEA. The CDR3 is made up of 11 amino acids. CDR3 nucleotides: TGCAGCGTTGGGACAGGTATTGAAGCTTTCTTT. It specifies CSVGTGIEAFF.

In its sample, this clonotype was seen a few times. V and J are TRBV9 and TRBJ2-3, with 8 bases matching TRBD2. Per the germline V gene, CDR1 is SGDLS and CDR2 is YYNGEE. Trimming cost V 4 bases and J 7 bases; bases outside gene matches: 8. This CDR3 is 14 amino acids long. CDR3 region: CASSKREYANTQYF. For the CDR3, the DNA is TGTGCCAGCAGCAAGCGGGAGTACGCGAATACGCAGTATTTT.

The chain is built from TRBV7-6 and TRBJ2-3, with TRBD2 identical over 8 bases. The CDR3 is 15 amino acids. Trimming took 3 bases from V and 2 from J; bases not matched to a gene: 4. Germline loops: CDR1 SGHVS, CDR2 FNYEAQ. The CDR3, as DNA: TGTGCCAGCAGCTTGTTGACTAGCGTCACAGATACGCAGTATTTT. This encodes CASSLLTSVTDTQYF.

The V call is TRBV3-1, the J call TRBJ2-7; D is uncertain. CDR1 and CDR2 (germline): LGHDT, YNNKEL (reference sequence). The CDR3 loop spans 13 amino acids. Trimming pared 4 bases from V and 7 bases from J, leaving 14 bases between. The DNA for the CDR3 is TGTGCCAGCAGCCCCCTTGACGGGCGGGAGCAGTACTTC. Its translation: CASSPLDGREQYF.

This clonotype was counted a few times. J is TRBJ2-5 and V is TRBV20-1; D perhaps matches TRBD2 (6 bases). CDR1 is DFQATT, CDR2 SNEGSKA, per germline (reference sequence). The germline V and J ends were trimmed by 3 bases and 5 bases, with 19 bases remaining between them. The CDR3 contains 15 residues. For the CDR3, the DNA is TGCAGTGCTAGTAAGGACTGGACTATCACGGAGACCCAGTACTTC. Translating gives CSASKDWTITETQYF.

This clonotype was picked up a small number of times. This chain links TRBV10-3 with TRBJ1-4; possible D gene TRBD1, 5 bases. V was trimmed by 3 bases and J by 1 base, leaving 9 bases between them. The CDR3 totals 15 residues. Germline loops: CDR1 ENHRY, CDR2 SYGVKD. This CDR3 reads CAISDSGLTNEKLFF. The CDR3 region has the DNA TGTGCCATCAGTGATTCGGGGCTAACTAATGAAAAACTGTTTTTT.

The chain couples TRBV6-2 or TRBV6-3 to TRBJ2-1; perhaps TRBD1 as D (5 bases). The V gene's germline CDR1 is MNHEY and CDR2 SVGEGT. The V gene lost 5 bases and the J gene lost 9 bases, with 26 bases spanning the gap. The CDR3 loop spans 17 amino acids. As DNA, the CDR3 is TGTGCCAGCAGTCTCACAGGACCCCCCCCAGGTCTTAGTGAGCAGTTCTTC. Amino acid sequence: CASSLTGPPPGLSEQFF.

This rearrangement joins TRBV20-1 to TRBJ1-4; D gene unclear. V dropped 4 bases and J dropped 7 bases, with 10 bases sitting between them. Germline V gene data show CDR1 as DFQATT and CDR2 as SNEGSKA (reference sequence). The CDR3 sequence is 12 residues long. Written as DNA, the CDR3 is TGCAGTGCTATACTGACCGGTGAAAAACTGTTTTTT. Translation: CSAILTGEKLFF.

This clonotype was seen a few times. The chain links TRBV4-3 to TRBJ2-5; D is perhaps TRBD1 or TRBD2 (5 bases each). V shed 0 bases and J shed 5 bases, with 13 bases lying between them. CDR3 length equals 15 residues. The germline gives CDR1 LGHNA, CDR2 YSLEER. The CDR3 region is CASSQDGTGWETQYF. CDR3 coding DNA: TGCGCCAGCAGCCAAGATGGGACCGGATGGGAGACCCAGTACTTC.

This clonotype has just a few counts. V is TRBV12-3 or TRBV12-4 and J is TRBJ2-5; TRBD2 matches at 7 bases. J lost 5 bases, V lost 1 base, and 4 bases had no gene match. The CDR3 covers 14 residues. CDR3 sequence: CASSLVAGEETQYF. CDR3 in DNA: TGTGCCAGCAGTTTAGTTGCGGGAGAGGAGACCCAGTACTTC.

V is TRBV15 and J is TRBJ2-6; a possible D gene is TRBD2 (5 bases). This CDR3 is built from 17 residues. The germline CDR1 and CDR2 sequences are LNHNV and YYDKDF (reference sequence). V dropped 5 bases and J dropped 0 bases, with 14 bases sitting between them. CDR3: CATSAGRGFSGANVLTF. For the CDR3, the DNA is TGTGCCACCAGCGCAGGACGGGGTTTCTCTGGGGCCAACGTCCTGACTTTC.

This clonotype was seen many times. J is TRBJ2-3 and V is TRBV5-5, with no clear D. V was cut by 5 bases and J by 2 bases, with 15 bases left in between. The CDR3 totals 15 residues. The germline gives CDR1 SGHKS, CDR2 YYEKEE (reference sequence). The CDR3 DNA is TGTGCCAGCAGTCAATCGACACGCCACACAGATACGCAGTATTTT. It encodes CASSQSTRHTDTQYF. The whole variable domain, remainder taken from reference TRBV5-5 and TRBJ2-3, is DAGVTQSPTHLIKTRGQQVTLRCSPISGHKSVSWYQQVLGQGPQFIFQYYEKEERGRGNFPDRFSARQFPNYSSELNVNALLLGDSALYLCASSQSTRHTDTQYFGPGTRLTVL.

This chain uses TRBV5-4 with TRBJ2-1; the D is unclear. Germline assignment: CDR1 SGHNT and CDR2 YYREEE (reference sequence). This CDR3 is 12 amino acids long. Deletions cut 4 bases from V and 7 bases from J, with 9 bases between. The CDR3 loop reads CASSRQENEQFF. The DNA of the CDR3 is TGTGCCAGCAGCAGGCAGGAGAATGAGCAGTTCTTC.

This chain joins TRBV21-1 and TRBJ2-5. TRBV21-1 is a pseudogene segment. The CDR3 is 10 residues long. The CDR3 nucleotides are TGTGCCGAAACCGAAGAGACCCAGTACTTC. Amino acids: CAETEETQYF.

This clonotype was observed a few times. This sequence joins TRBV18 and TRBJ2-5; TRBD2 aligns across 10 bases. This CDR3 comprises 16 residues. The V gene end was trimmed by 3 bases and the J gene end by 2 bases; junction bases not matched to a gene: 6. The germline V gene encodes CDR1 KGHSH and CDR2 LQKENI. CDR3 residues: CASSPTLAGSQETQYF. DNA of the CDR3: TGTGCCAGCTCACCCACACTAGCGGGGAGTCAAGAGACCCAGTACTTC.

CDR3 sequence reads: CASSHPSVGTYEQYF. The CDR3 DNA reads as TGCGCCAGCAGCCATCCCTCGGTGGGTACCTACGAGCAGTACTTC. The chain combines TRBV4-1 with TRBJ2-7; D gene uncertain. Germline loops: CDR1 MGHRA, CDR2 YSYEKL. Trimming left V 3 bases short and J 2 bases short, with 14 bases between. The CDR3 is 15 amino acids.